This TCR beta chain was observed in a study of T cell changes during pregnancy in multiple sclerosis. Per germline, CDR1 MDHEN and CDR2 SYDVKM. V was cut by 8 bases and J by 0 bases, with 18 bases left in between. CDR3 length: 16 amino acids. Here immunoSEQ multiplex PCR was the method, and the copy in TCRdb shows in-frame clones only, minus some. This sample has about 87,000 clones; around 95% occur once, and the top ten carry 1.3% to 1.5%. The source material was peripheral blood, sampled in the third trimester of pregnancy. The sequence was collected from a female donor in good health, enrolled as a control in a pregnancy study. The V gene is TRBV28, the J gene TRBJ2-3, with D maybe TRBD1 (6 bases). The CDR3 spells CASLSWGHTSTDTQYF. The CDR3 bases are TGTGCCAGCCTATCCTGGGGGCATACTAGCACAGATACGCAGTATTTT.